This TCR beta chain was sequenced during a study of T cell repertoires in cytomegalovirus infection. There are many counts of this clonotype. CDR1 DFQATT and CDR2 SNEGSKA come from the germline V gene (reference sequence). The CDR3 contains 16 residues. The trim removed 5 bases at V and 0 bases at J, leaving 5 bases unmatched. Using its own MiXCR run on the reads, TCRdb lists one record per CDR3 protein. This table has about 310,000 distinct CDR3 sequences, roughly a sixth appearing once. Sequenced input: PBMCs. V gene TRBV20-1 combines with J gene TRBJ1-6; 9 nucleotides align to TRBD1. This receptor was obtained from a human donor in good health (CMV status not recorded). Some clones in this sample may be carry-over from other donors' samples. CDR3 amino acids: CSARTGESSYNSPLHF. The CDR3, as DNA: TGCAGTGCTCGGACAGGGGAGAGCTCCTATAATTCACCCCTCCACTTT.